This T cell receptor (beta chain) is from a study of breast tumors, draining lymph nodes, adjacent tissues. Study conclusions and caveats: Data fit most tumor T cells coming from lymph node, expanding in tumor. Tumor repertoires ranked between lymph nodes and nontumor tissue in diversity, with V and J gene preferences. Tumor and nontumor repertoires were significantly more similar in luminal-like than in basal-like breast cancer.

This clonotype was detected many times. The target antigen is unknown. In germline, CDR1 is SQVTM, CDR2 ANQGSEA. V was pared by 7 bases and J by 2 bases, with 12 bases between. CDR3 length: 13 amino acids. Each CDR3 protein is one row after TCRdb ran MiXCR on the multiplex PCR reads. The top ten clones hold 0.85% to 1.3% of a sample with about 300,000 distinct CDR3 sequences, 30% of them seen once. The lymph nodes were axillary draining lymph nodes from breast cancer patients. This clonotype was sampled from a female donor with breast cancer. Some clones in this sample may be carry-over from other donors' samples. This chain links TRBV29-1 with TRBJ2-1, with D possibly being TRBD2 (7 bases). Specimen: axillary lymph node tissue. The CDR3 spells CSADGGPYNEQFF. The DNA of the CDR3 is TGCAGCGCCGACGGGGGGCCCTACAATGAGCAGTTCTTC.